A selection of T cell receptor beta chains follows, all from one sample in a study of shared clonotypes between healthy human individuals. Libraries were prepared by immunoSEQ multiplex PCR; TCRdb keeps only in-frame clonotypes and omits some of them. The table has 1.5 million to 2.5 million clones, about 95% seen once. Sequences were obtained from naive CD8+ T cells sorted from blood. These receptors originate from a young man in good health. Each CDR3 is given with its conserved first and last residue. A D gene is named only where the DNA matches it firmly. The size entry is marked missing in some rows and otherwise reads once, few, many or a size class.

CDR3 protein: CAISESPGLGEKLFF; CDR3 DNA: TGTGCCATCAGTGAGTCCCCAGGGCTTGGAGAAAAACTGTTTTTT; J gene: TRBJ1-4; V gene: TRBV10-3; clone size: once; D gene: NA
CDR3 protein: CASSKSRGENTGELFF; CDR3 DNA: TGTGCCAGCAGCAAAAGTAGGGGAGAGAACACCGGGGAGCTGTTTTTT; J gene: TRBJ2-2; V gene: TRBV21-1; clone size: NA; D gene: NA
CDR3 protein: CASSVEGRANQPQHF; CDR3 DNA: TGTGCCAGCAGTGTTGAGGGTCGGGCCAATCAGCCCCAGCATTTT; J gene: TRBJ1-5; V gene: TRBV28; clone size: NA; D gene: NA
CDR3 protein: CASSPGGPYEQYF; CDR3 DNA: TGTGCCAGCTCCCCAGGGGGCCCCTACGAGCAGTACTTC; J gene: TRBJ2-7; V gene: TRBV9; clone size: NA; D gene: TRBD1
CDR3 protein: CATSHPYGTYGYTF; CDR3 DNA: TGTGCCACCAGCCACCCTTATGGGACCTATGGCTACACCTTC; J gene: TRBJ1-2; V gene: TRBV15; clone size: NA; D gene: NA
CDR3 protein: CASSLAGGTNTGELFF; CDR3 DNA: TGTGCCAGCAGCTTGGCCGGTGGTACTAACACCGGGGAGCTGTTTTTT; J gene: TRBJ2-2; V gene: TRBV5-6; clone size: NA; D gene: NA
CDR3 protein: CASKRHRNTQYF; CDR3 DNA: TGTGCCAGCAAGAGGCACCGGAATACCCAGTACTTC; J gene: TRBJ2-5; V gene: TRBV6-4; clone size: NA; D gene: NA
CDR3 protein: CASSRGLNPGNTIYF; CDR3 DNA: TGCGCCAGCAGCCGCGGTTTGAACCCTGGAAACACCATATATTTT; J gene: TRBJ1-3; V gene: TRBV4-1; clone size: NA; D gene: NA
CDR3 protein: CASSLRQGTNYGYTF; CDR3 DNA: TGTGCCAGCAGCTTAAGGCAGGGGACTAACTATGGCTACACCTTC; J gene: TRBJ1-2; V gene: TRBV7-9; clone size: few; D gene: NA
CDR3 protein: CSVATTGELFF; CDR3 DNA: TGCAGCGTTGCAACCACCGGGGAGCTGTTTTTT; J gene: TRBJ2-2; V gene: TRBV29-1; clone size: once; D gene: NA
CDR3 protein: CASSQVKDSGNTIYF; CDR3 DNA: TGCGCCAGCAGCCAAGTCAAGGACTCTGGAAACACCATATATTTT; J gene: TRBJ1-3; V gene: TRBV4-1; clone size: few; D gene: NA
CDR3 protein: CASSQHRDRVSGANVLTF; CDR3 DNA: TGCGCCAGCAGCCAGCACCGGGACAGGGTCTCTGGGGCCAACGTCCTGACTTTC; J gene: TRBJ2-6; V gene: TRBV4-3; clone size: NA; D gene: TRBD1
CDR3 protein: CASSQIGGNEQFF; CDR3 DNA: TGCGCCAGCAGCCAAATCGGGGGAAATGAGCAGTTCTTC; J gene: TRBJ2-1; V gene: TRBV4-1; clone size: NA; D gene: NA
CDR3 protein: CASTPGGPTYNEQFF; CDR3 DNA: TGTGCCAGCACCCCGGGGGGGCCAACCTACAATGAGCAGTTCTTC; J gene: TRBJ2-1; V gene: TRBV28; clone size: NA; D gene: TRBD2
CDR3 protein: CASKNTVNTEAFF; CDR3 DNA: TGTGCCAGCAAGAACACCGTGAACACTGAAGCTTTCTTT; J gene: TRBJ1-1; V gene: TRBV7-8; clone size: NA; D gene: NA
CDR3 protein: CASSLTGFLEAFF; CDR3 DNA: TGCGCCAGCAGCCTGACAGGATTTCTTGAAGCTTTCTTT; J gene: TRBJ1-1; V gene: TRBV4-1; clone size: NA; D gene: NA
CDR3 protein: CASSYGTGVYGYTF; CDR3 DNA: TGTGCCAGCAGCTATGGGACAGGGGTGTATGGCTACACCTTC; J gene: TRBJ1-2; V gene: TRBV7-9; clone size: few; D gene: TRBD1
CDR3 protein: CASSHSGSQETQYF; CDR3 DNA: TGTGCCAGCAGTCACAGTGGGTCCCAAGAGACCCAGTACTTC; J gene: TRBJ2-5; V gene: TRBV13; clone size: NA; D gene: NA
CDR3 protein: CASSADETGATEAFF; CDR3 DNA: TGTGCCAGCAGCGCTGACGAGACAGGGGCCACTGAAGCTTTCTTT; J gene: TRBJ1-1; V gene: TRBV5-6; clone size: NA; D gene: TRBD1
CDR3 protein: CASSSLGGSEVGELFF; CDR3 DNA: TGTGCCAGCAGCTCCCTGGGCGGGAGTGAGGTTGGGGAGCTGTTTTTT; J gene: TRBJ2-2; V gene: TRBV7-9; clone size: once; D gene: TRBD2
CDR3 protein: CASTPSRPTAREGGDTQYF; CDR3 DNA: TGTGCCAGCACCCCAAGTCGCCCAACGGCGCGAGAGGGGGGGGATACGCAGTATTTT; J gene: TRBJ2-3; V gene: TRBV5-8; clone size: NA; D gene: NA
CDR3 protein: CASSDPAGGQETQYF; CDR3 DNA: TGTGCCAGCAGCGACCCCGCGGGGGGCCAAGAGACCCAGTACTTC; J gene: TRBJ2-5; V gene: TRBV11-2; clone size: once; D gene: TRBD2
CDR3 protein: CASSPDWESNTDTQYF; CDR3 DNA: TGCGCCAGCAGCCCGGATTGGGAGTCAAACACAGATACGCAGTATTTT; J gene: TRBJ2-3; V gene: TRBV5-1; clone size: NA; D gene: NA
CDR3 protein: CASSKDSYNEQFF; CDR3 DNA: TGTGCCAGCTCAAAGGACAGCTACAATGAGCAGTTCTTC; J gene: TRBJ2-1; V gene: TRBV7-3; clone size: NA; D gene: NA
CDR3 protein: CASSLRFSNLDEQFF; CDR3 DNA: TGTGCCAGCAGCTTGAGGTTTTCCAATCTTGATGAGCAGTTCTTC; J gene: TRBJ2-1; V gene: TRBV5-6; clone size: NA; D gene: NA
CDR3 protein: CASSLAGDEQYF; CDR3 DNA: TGCGCCAGCAGCTTGGCAGGCGACGAGCAGTACTTC; J gene: TRBJ2-7; V gene: TRBV5-1; clone size: NA; D gene: NA